This T cell receptor (beta chain) was sequenced in a study of beta chain features in type 1 diabetes. Reverse transcription of all isolated RNA meant that expressed TCRB transcripts were sequenced. Sequenced by immunoSEQ multiplex PCR; TCRdb stores in-frame clones only, minus some. Altogether more than 150,000 clones are present, 13% being singletons, with the ten largest covering 0.62%. In this sample, this clone turned up a few times. Additional DNA sequences in this sample encode the identical CDR3. Blood was collected once per donor into heparin, averaging approximately 110 mL. V was pared by 3 bases and J by 5 bases, with 7 bases between. Germline CDR1 and CDR2: KGHSH and LQKENI. The CDR3 is 12 amino acids.

The clonotype was recovered from a woman aged 18-29 years in good health. The material sequenced was central memory CD4+ T cells from blood. V gene TRBV18 combines with J gene TRBJ2-5; D not resolved. CDR3 in amino acids: CASSPETETQYF. DNA for the CDR3: TGTGCCAGCTCACCGGAGACGGAGACCCAGTACTTC.